These T cell receptor beta chains were read from a single sample in a study of CD8 T cells in Susac syndrome. TCRdb re-called the immunoSEQ multiplex PCR reads with MiXCR, one entry per CDR3 protein. Seen here are approximately 210,000 distinct CDR3 sequences, around 95% observed once, and the top ten hold roughly 0.1%. Sequencing input: CD4+ T cells from PBMCs. These receptors came from a human donor with multiple sclerosis. CDR3s include the opening cysteine and the closing phenylalanine or tryptophan. The D gene is left open where the match is weak.

V	D	J	CDR3	DNA
TRBV25-1	NA	TRBJ2-1	CASSGAYNEQFF	TGTGCCAGCAGCGGAGCCTACAATGAGCAGTTCTTC
TRBV2	NA	TRBJ2-7	CASSAGIPAYEQYF	TGTGCCAGCAGCGCCGGGATACCTGCCTACGAGCAGTACTTC
TRBV29-1	NA	TRBJ1-4	CSVEDRAGGEKLFF	TGCAGCGTTGAAGATCGAGCGGGGGGAGAAAAACTGTTTTTT
TRBV25-1	TRBD2	TRBJ2-1	CASSERLAGPVDEQFF	TGTGCCAGCAGTGAAAGGTTAGCGGGGCCCGTGGATGAGCAGTTCTTC
TRBV5-6	TRBD2	TRBJ2-7	CASSLLSGSLYEQYF	TGTGCCAGCAGCTTGTTAAGCGGGAGCCTCTACGAGCAGTACTTC
TRBV29-1	NA	TRBJ2-2	CSAVEGKGGPNTGELFF	TGCAGCGCAGTTGAGGGAAAGGGGGGGCCGAACACCGGGGAGCTGTTTTTT
TRBV13	NA	TRBJ2-7	CASSGGRIDEQYF	TGTGCCAGCAGCGGCGGACGGATAGACGAGCAGTACTTC
TRBV9	TRBD2	TRBJ2-7	CASSPRSTSGIIYEQYF	TGTGCCAGCAGCCCCCGTTCGACTAGCGGGATTATCTACGAGCAGTACTTC
TRBV28	NA	TRBJ2-5	CASRPQGATLTQYF	TGTGCCAGCAGACCACAGGGCGCCACGTTGACCCAGTACTTC
TRBV23-1	NA	TRBJ2-2	CASSPTWVGTGELFF	TGCGCCAGCAGTCCCACATGGGTGGGCACCGGGGAGCTGTTTTTT